A selection of T cell receptor beta chains follows, all from one sample in a study of T cell responses to AZD1222 COVID-19 vaccine. Some clones are missing from TCRdb's copy, which holds only in-frame ones; the method was immunoSEQ multiplex PCR. Found here are approximately 92,000 clones, approximately 91% of them singletons; the top ten hold about 7.5%. The sample consisted of peripheral blood, taken on day 0 of AZD1222 vaccination. Every receptor here comes from an adult in good health. The CDR3 runs from the conserved cysteine through the conserved F or W. A D gene is named only where the DNA matches it firmly. Rows may omit the clone size; those that give it use once, few, many or a size class.

j_call: TRBJ2-7; cdr3_length: 13; d_call: .; clone_size: .; v_call: TRBV9; cdr3_aa: CASSPGDSYEQYF; cdr3_nt: TGTGCCAGCAGCCCGGGGGATTCCTACGAGCAGTACTTC
j_call: TRBJ1-5; cdr3_length: 14; d_call: .; clone_size: .; v_call: TRBV7-2; cdr3_aa: CASSSNQGNQPQHF; cdr3_nt: TGTGCCAGCAGCTCAAATCAGGGTAATCAGCCCCAGCATTTT
j_call: TRBJ2-7; cdr3_length: 14; d_call: TRBD2; clone_size: .; v_call: TRBV11-2; cdr3_aa: CASSLSSGSYEQYF; cdr3_nt: TGTGCCAGCAGCTTATCTAGCGGGAGTTACGAGCAGTACTTC
j_call: TRBJ1-5; cdr3_length: 14; d_call: .; clone_size: .; v_call: TRBV7-9; cdr3_aa: CASSPVGTQEAQHF; cdr3_nt: TGTGCCAGCAGCCCAGTGGGAACTCAAGAGGCCCAGCATTTT
j_call: TRBJ2-1; cdr3_length: 11; d_call: .; clone_size: .; v_call: TRBV30; cdr3_aa: CAWSGRGWQFF; cdr3_nt: TGTGCCTGGAGCGGTCGGGGGTGGCAGTTCTTC
j_call: TRBJ1-1; cdr3_length: 15; d_call: TRBD1; clone_size: .; v_call: TRBV4-1; cdr3_aa: CASSQGRGLSTEAFF; cdr3_nt: TGCGCCAGCAGCCAAGGCAGGGGGCTTAGCACTGAAGCTTTCTTT
j_call: TRBJ2-3; cdr3_length: 11; d_call: .; clone_size: .; v_call: TRBV21-1; cdr3_aa: CASGGADTQYF; cdr3_nt: TGTGCCAGCGGGGGTGCAGATACGCAGTATTTT
j_call: TRBJ2-7; cdr3_length: 14; d_call: .; clone_size: .; v_call: TRBV14; cdr3_aa: CASSGRGWSYEQYF; cdr3_nt: TGTGCCAGCAGTGGCAGGGGTTGGAGCTACGAGCAGTACTTC
j_call: TRBJ2-4; cdr3_length: 11; d_call: .; clone_size: .; v_call: TRBV7-2; cdr3_aa: CASSLGNIQYF; cdr3_nt: TGTGCCAGCAGCTTAGGTAACATTCAGTACTTC
j_call: TRBJ2-2; cdr3_length: 13; d_call: .; clone_size: .; v_call: TRBV28; cdr3_aa: CASRGGGTGELFF; cdr3_nt: TGTGCCAGCAGGGGCGGCGGAACCGGGGAGCTGTTTTTT
j_call: TRBJ2-7; cdr3_length: 13; d_call: .; clone_size: .; v_call: TRBV27; cdr3_aa: CASSLSKGYEQYF; cdr3_nt: TGTGCCAGCAGTTTATCGAAGGGCTACGAGCAGTACTTC
j_call: TRBJ2-3; cdr3_length: 16; d_call: TRBD2; clone_size: .; v_call: TRBV5-6; cdr3_aa: CASSLGRETSTDTQYF; cdr3_nt: TGTGCCAGCAGCTTGGGGCGGGAGACTTCAACGGATACGCAGTATTTT
j_call: TRBJ2-7; cdr3_length: 15; d_call: TRBD1; clone_size: .; v_call: TRBV2; cdr3_aa: CASREDRGLSYEQYF; cdr3_nt: TGTGCCAGCAGAGAGGACAGGGGTTTGTCCTACGAGCAGTACTTC
j_call: TRBJ2-4; cdr3_length: 13; d_call: .; clone_size: once; v_call: TRBV30; cdr3_aa: CAWAGSFKDIQYF; cdr3_nt: TGTGCCTGGGCGGGATCCTTTAAGGACATTCAGTACTTC
j_call: TRBJ1-1; cdr3_length: 18; d_call: TRBD1; clone_size: .; v_call: TRBV28; cdr3_aa: CASSSFRDRVTMNTEAFF; cdr3_nt: TGTGCCAGCAGCTCATTTCGGGACAGGGTTACGATGAACACTGAAGCTTTCTTT
j_call: TRBJ1-1; cdr3_length: 15; d_call: .; clone_size: .; v_call: TRBV27; cdr3_aa: CASSLQGGLSTEAFF; cdr3_nt: TGTGCCAGCAGTCTCCAAGGGGGGCTGAGCACTGAAGCTTTCTTT
j_call: TRBJ2-7; cdr3_length: 14; d_call: .; clone_size: .; v_call: TRBV10-1; cdr3_aa: CASSVGPVTYEQYF; cdr3_nt: TGCGCCAGCAGTGTGGGTCCGGTTACCTACGAGCAGTACTTC
j_call: TRBJ2-1; cdr3_length: 15; d_call: .; clone_size: .; v_call: TRBV21-1; cdr3_aa: CASSGLRGWYNEQFF; cdr3_nt: TGTGCCAGCAGCGGGTTGAGGGGCTGGTACAATGAGCAGTTCTTC
j_call: TRBJ1-5; cdr3_length: 16; d_call: .; clone_size: .; v_call: TRBV27; cdr3_aa: CASSPGGGIANQPQHF; cdr3_nt: TGTGCCAGCAGCCCGGGGGGAGGAATTGCCAATCAGCCCCAGCATTTT
j_call: TRBJ1-1; cdr3_length: 13; d_call: .; clone_size: .; v_call: TRBV12-3/TRBV12-4; cdr3_aa: CASSIRANTEAFF; cdr3_nt: TGTGCCAGCAGCATTAGGGCGAACACTGAAGCTTTCTTT
j_call: TRBJ2-3; cdr3_length: 15; d_call: .; clone_size: .; v_call: TRBV7-2; cdr3_aa: CASSLEASRRDTQYF; cdr3_nt: TGTGCCAGCAGCTTAGAGGCTAGCCGCCGCGATACGCAGTATTTT
j_call: TRBJ1-4; cdr3_length: 16; d_call: .; clone_size: .; v_call: TRBV19; cdr3_aa: CASSIGSTSTNEKLFF; cdr3_nt: TGTGCCAGTAGTATAGGGAGCACCTCAACTAATGAAAAACTGTTTTTT
j_call: TRBJ1-4; cdr3_length: 13; d_call: .; clone_size: once; v_call: TRBV5-5; cdr3_aa: CASSLGWDTVVFF; cdr3_nt: TGTGCCAGCAGCTTGGGCTGGGACACCGTGGTGTTTTTT
j_call: TRBJ1-2; cdr3_length: 13; d_call: .; clone_size: .; v_call: TRBV27; cdr3_aa: CASRPSGFIGYTF; cdr3_nt: TGTGCCAGCAGGCCATCCGGGTTTATTGGCTACACCTTC
j_call: TRBJ2-1; cdr3_length: 12; d_call: .; clone_size: .; v_call: TRBV5-4; cdr3_aa: CASSLGTDKQFF; cdr3_nt: TGTGCCAGCAGCTTGGGAACAGACAAGCAGTTCTTC
j_call: TRBJ1-1; cdr3_length: 15; d_call: .; clone_size: .; v_call: TRBV19; cdr3_aa: CASGSRGPLNTEAFF; cdr3_nt: TGTGCCAGTGGCTCGCGGGGACCGTTGAACACTGAAGCTTTCTTT
j_call: TRBJ2-5; cdr3_length: 14; d_call: .; clone_size: .; v_call: TRBV5-4; cdr3_aa: CASSYPGYQETQYF; cdr3_nt: TGTGCCAGCTCTTACCCGGGCTACCAAGAGACCCAGTACTTC
j_call: TRBJ1-1; cdr3_length: 15; d_call: TRBD1; clone_size: .; v_call: TRBV5-5; cdr3_aa: CASSLRTGGDTEAFF; cdr3_nt: TGTGCCAGCAGCTTACGGACAGGCGGGGACACTGAAGCTTTCTTT
j_call: TRBJ1-2; cdr3_length: 12; d_call: .; clone_size: .; v_call: TRBV28; cdr3_aa: CASSFQDYGYTF; cdr3_nt: TGTGCCAGCAGTTTCCAGGACTATGGCTACACCTTC
j_call: TRBJ2-1; cdr3_length: 15; d_call: .; clone_size: .; v_call: TRBV11-1; cdr3_aa: CASSPLGPSKNEQFF; cdr3_nt: TGTGCCAGCAGCCCCCTCGGCCCGTCTAAAAATGAGCAGTTCTTC
j_call: TRBJ2-2; cdr3_length: 19; d_call: .; clone_size: few; v_call: TRBV18; cdr3_aa: CASSPRPVGETGHTGELFF; cdr3_nt: TGTGCCAGCTCACCACGTCCGGTCGGGGAGACAGGTCACACCGGGGAGCTGTTTTTT
j_call: TRBJ2-1; cdr3_length: 18; d_call: TRBD1; clone_size: .; v_call: TRBV7-9; cdr3_aa: CASSSTGTGIGSYNEQFF; cdr3_nt: TGTGCCAGCAGCTCAACCGGGACAGGGATTGGCTCCTACAATGAGCAGTTCTTC
j_call: TRBJ2-3; cdr3_length: 14; d_call: .; clone_size: .; v_call: TRBV19; cdr3_aa: CASKASVPSYTQYF; cdr3_nt: TGTGCCAGTAAGGCAAGTGTTCCCTCATATACGCAGTATTTT
j_call: TRBJ2-7; cdr3_length: 14; d_call: .; clone_size: .; v_call: TRBV6-4; cdr3_aa: CATLDYLLRYEQYF; cdr3_nt: TGTGCCACCTTGGACTATTTACTCCGATACGAGCAGTACTTC
j_call: TRBJ1-3; cdr3_length: 14; d_call: .; clone_size: .; v_call: TRBV19; cdr3_aa: CASSRWASGNTIYF; cdr3_nt: TGTGCCAGTAGCCGATGGGCCTCTGGAAACACCATATATTTT
j_call: TRBJ2-7; cdr3_length: 13; d_call: .; clone_size: .; v_call: TRBV19; cdr3_aa: CASSSQRSYEQYF; cdr3_nt: TGTGCCAGTAGTAGTCAAAGAAGCTACGAGCAGTACTTC
j_call: TRBJ1-2; cdr3_length: 16; d_call: .; clone_size: .; v_call: TRBV6-1; cdr3_aa: CASSETSWGTNYGYTF; cdr3_nt: TGTGCCAGCAGCGAAACCTCGTGGGGGACTAACTATGGCTACACCTTC
j_call: TRBJ1-3; cdr3_length: 16; d_call: .; clone_size: .; v_call: TRBV11-2; cdr3_aa: CASSLDRAGNRNTIYF; cdr3_nt: TGTGCCAGCAGCTTAGATCGAGCCGGGAACAGAAACACCATATATTTT
j_call: TRBJ2-1; cdr3_length: 19; d_call: .; clone_size: .; v_call: TRBV14; cdr3_aa: CASSHLPGAGRGNYNEQFF; cdr3_nt: TGTGCCAGCAGCCACCTACCAGGGGCCGGGCGGGGGAACTACAATGAGCAGTTCTTC
j_call: TRBJ2-7; cdr3_length: 15; d_call: TRBD1; clone_size: .; v_call: TRBV7-2; cdr3_aa: CASSQREGAPYEQYF; cdr3_nt: TGTGCCAGCAGTCAACGAGAGGGGGCCCCCTACGAGCAGTACTTC
j_call: TRBJ2-7; cdr3_length: 14; d_call: TRBD1; clone_size: .; v_call: TRBV6-5; cdr3_aa: CASSYSTGFSEQYF; cdr3_nt: TGTGCCAGCAGTTACTCGACAGGGTTTTCCGAGCAGTACTTC
j_call: TRBJ2-3; cdr3_length: 17; d_call: .; clone_size: .; v_call: TRBV24-1; cdr3_aa: CATSDPGGGQKTDTQYF; cdr3_nt: TGTGCCACCAGTGACCCCGGGGGAGGACAGAAAACAGATACGCAGTATTTT
j_call: TRBJ2-3; cdr3_length: 13; d_call: .; clone_size: .; v_call: TRBV3-1/TRBV3-2; cdr3_aa: CASSQGLTDTQYF; cdr3_nt: TGTGCCAGCAGCCAAGGGTTGACAGATACGCAGTATTTT
j_call: TRBJ1-6; cdr3_length: 17; d_call: .; clone_size: .; v_call: TRBV5-1; cdr3_aa: CASSQTTTGTYNSPLHF; cdr3_nt: TGCGCCAGCAGCCAAACCACTACAGGGACCTATAATTCACCCCTCCACTTT
j_call: TRBJ1-2; cdr3_length: 13; d_call: .; clone_size: .; v_call: TRBV6-5; cdr3_aa: CASSRDANYGYTF; cdr3_nt: TGTGCCAGCAGCAGGGATGCTAACTATGGCTACACCTTC